This TCR beta chain stems from a study of shared clonotypes between healthy human individuals. Profiled with immunoSEQ multiplex PCR; TCRdb holds only in-frame clones, not every one. The top ten clones hold roughly 0.39% of a sample with approximately 2.5 million clones, roughly 93% of them seen once. The CDR3 extends over 14 amino acids. From germline, CDR1 is SGHKS and CDR2 YYEKEE (reference sequence). Between the trimmed V and J ends, which lost 4 bases and 4 bases, there was a span of 14 bases. The clonotype was recovered from a man aged 18 to 35 in good health. Some clones in this sample may be carry-over from other donors' samples. The chain uses TRBV5-5 and TRBJ2-5; perhaps TRBD2 as D (6 bases). The sample was naive CD4+ T cells from PBMCs. Subset denoted: CD45RA+ positively selected. DNA for the CDR3: TGTGCCAGCAGCACCGGACTATCTGGAGAGACCCAGTACTTC. Translation gives CASSTGLSGETQYF.